Each of the 27 T cell receptor beta chains below was sequenced from the same sample in a study of regulatory T cells in long-lasting Graves disease. Construction of the TCR beta libraries employed iRepertoire HTBI primers in conjunction with Arm-PCR of CDR3 regions. TCRdb re-analysed the multiplex PCR reads in MiXCR, keeping a single row per CDR3 protein. This table has roughly 420,000 distinct CDR3 sequences, roughly 16% appearing once. The sample's time point: newly diagnosed GD, antithyroid drugs for less than 3 months. RNA isolated from PBMCs was used to make the TCR library. The material was peripheral blood mononuclear cells (PBMCs), obtained at new diagnosis, from a patient treated with antithyroid drugs. The receptors shown here come from a female donor with Graves disease.

This sequence joins TRBV6-2 or TRBV6-3 and TRBJ2-7; D unresolved. The CDR3 runs to 13 residues. Germline V gives CDR1 MNHEY, CDR2 SVGEGT. V was shortened by 5 bases and J by 2 bases, with 10 bases between the two germline ends. The CDR3 coding sequence is TGTGCCAGCAGTGCGCAGGTCCCCTACGAGCAGTACTTC. Residues: CASSAQVPYEQYF.

The CDR3 bases are TGTGCCAGCAGCTTGGGGCCGGGACAGCAAGTTTCCGGGGAGCTGTTTTTT. This encodes CASSLGPGQQVSGELFF. The chain carries TRBV5-4 and TRBJ2-2, with 7 positions matching TRBD1. The CDR3 has 17 residues. CDR1 is SGHNT, CDR2 YYREEE, per germline (reference sequence). Trimming cost V 0 bases and J 6 bases; bases outside gene matches: 11.

The J gene is TRBJ2-2, the V gene TRBV19; tentatively, D is TRBD2 (6 bases). Trimming pared 2 bases from V and 6 bases from J, leaving 10 bases between. There are 14 residues in the CDR3. Germline CDR1 and CDR2: LNHDA and SQIVND (reference sequence). The chain's CDR3 is CASSIRGMAGELFF. In DNA form, the CDR3 reads TGTGCCAGTAGTATACGGGGGATGGCCGGGGAGCTGTTTTTT.

The chain links TRBV6-9 to TRBJ1-2; 11 bases map to TRBD1. Germline V lookup: CDR1 MNHGY, CDR2 SVAAGI. Unmatched junction bases numbered 3, after V lost 1 base and J lost 5 bases. CDR3 length: 15 residues. The CDR3 DNA is TGTGCCAGCAGTTATTGGACAGGGGGCGAGTATGGCTACACCTTC. Protein product: CASSYWTGGEYGYTF.

This clonotype was detected ten times or more. CDR3 coding DNA: TGTGCCAGCAGCCCACAGGGGTGGCGCGGGGAGCTGTTTTTT. It encodes CASSPQGWRGELFF. The chain combines TRBV11-2 with TRBJ2-2; 7 bases are a match to TRBD1. V lost 5 bases and J lost 7; bases outside the gene matches: 7. CDR1 and CDR2 (germline): SGHAT, FQNNGV. CDR3 length: 14 residues.

The chain employs TRBV19 and TRBJ2-5, with TRBD1 matching over 7 bases. This CDR3 is built from 14 residues. V shed 4 bases and J 2 bases; nucleotides not matched to a gene: 4. Germline CDR1 is LNHDA and CDR2 is SQIVND (reference sequence). CDR3 sequence: CASSKQGLQETQYF. The DNA for the CDR3 is TGTGCCAGTAGTAAACAGGGGTTACAAGAGACCCAGTACTTC.

Many counts were recorded for this clonotype. The chain combines TRBV5-1 with TRBJ2-7; either TRBD1 or TRBD2 may fit D (5 bases each). This CDR3 comprises 14 residues. The germline V and J ends were trimmed by 0 bases and 2 bases, with 9 bases remaining between them. Germline values: CDR1 SGHRS, CDR2 YFSETQ. The CDR3 spells CASSLVPGPYEQYF. Written as DNA, the CDR3 is TGCGCCAGCAGCTTGGTACCGGGACCCTACGAGCAGTACTTC.

This clonotype has a count of ten or more. V and J are TRBV7-2 and TRBJ2-2; D gene unclear. This CDR3 has 16 amino acids. Trimming cost V 5 bases and J 3 bases, with 16 bases left between them. Per germline, CDR1 SGHTA and CDR2 FQGNSA. CDR3 in DNA: TGTGCCAGCAGCCCAGGTCTACCAAGGGACACCGGGGAGCTGTTTTTT. Residues: CASSPGLPRDTGELFF.

V is TRBV5-1 and J is TRBJ1-2; a weak D match, TRBD1 (6 bases). Trimming pared 4 bases from V and 5 bases from J, leaving 15 bases between. Germline lookup yields CDR1 SGHRS and CDR2 YFSETQ. The CDR3 extends over 14 amino acids. The CDR3 bases are TGCGCCAGCAGCACGGCACAGGGAGTTTATGGCTACACCTTC. It translates to CASSTAQGVYGYTF.

In its sample, this clonotype was seen many times. The chain joins TRBV19 to TRBJ1-6; no clear D gene. The germline gives CDR1 LNHDA, CDR2 SQIVND (reference sequence). Trimming stripped 3 bases from V and 7 bases from J, with 13 bases between. The CDR3 has 15 residues. The CDR3 sequence is CASSIKDQGNSPLHF. For the CDR3, the DNA is TGTGCCAGTAGTATCAAGGACCAAGGGAATTCACCCCTCCACTTT.

This clonotype was recorded at least ten times. The V and J genes are TRBV7-2 and TRBJ2-3, with TRBD2 matching 9 bases. This CDR3 is built from 20 residues. The V segment lost 7 bases and the J segment 0 bases; nucleotides outside the gene matches: 20. Germline CDR1 SGHTA, CDR2 FQGNSA. The DNA for the CDR3 is TGTGCCAGCACCGTCTGGGAGGGGTTAGCGGGAGATTCTAGCACAGATACGCAGTATTTT. The encoded protein is CASTVWEGLAGDSSTDTQYF.

The chain carries TRBV6-5 and TRBJ2-1, with 9 bases fitting TRBD2. Trimming at V came to 4 bases and at J to 10 bases, leaving 14 bases not matched to a gene. The germline gives CDR1 MNHEY, CDR2 SVGAGI. The CDR3 consists of 16 residues. As DNA, the CDR3 is TGTGCCAGCAGTTTTCCTCATAGCGGGAGTCTGGGGGAGCAGTTCTTC. This encodes CASSFPHSGSLGEQFF.

This clonotype was picked up a small number of times. This chain links TRBV15 with TRBJ2-2, with 8 bases lining up with TRBD1. CDR3 size: 14 residues. The germline V gene encodes CDR1 LNHNV and CDR2 YYDKDF (reference sequence). V shed 9 bases and J 1 base; nucleotides not matched to a gene: 4. In DNA, the CDR3 is TGTGCCACACCGGACAGGGAGAACACCGGGGAGCTGTTTTTT. Protein sequence: CATPDRENTGELFF.

The gene calls are TRBV28 and TRBJ2-1; D is perhaps TRBD1 (5 bases). Trimming removed 6 bases at V and 1 base at J, with 16 bases between. Germline CDR1 is MDHEN and CDR2 is SYDVKM. This CDR3 contains 16 residues. This CDR3 is CASRTPKGLSYNEQFF. The CDR3 DNA reads as TGTGCCAGCAGAACCCCAAAGGGGCTATCCTACAATGAGCAGTTCTTC. The full variable domain, in which reference TRBV28 and TRBJ2-1 provide the parts outside the CDR3, is DVKVTQSSRYLVKRTGEKVFLECVQDMDHENMFWYRQDPGLGLRLIYFSYDVKMKEKGDIPEGYSVSREKKERFSLILESASTNQTSMYLCASRTPKGLSYNEQFFGPGTRLTVL.

The sample holds many counts of this clonotype. The rearrangement links TRBV27 to TRBJ2-1; 9 bases agree with TRBD2. V lost 5 bases to trimming and J lost 3 bases; unmatched junction nucleotides: 17. The germline V gene has CDR1 MNHEY and CDR2 SMNVEV (reference sequence). There are 19 residues in the CDR3. This CDR3 reads CASSITGPFSGRVYNEQFF. CDR3 coding DNA: TGTGCCAGCAGTATCACGGGCCCCTTTAGCGGGAGAGTCTACAATGAGCAGTTCTTC.

This clonotype was counted a few times. DNA of the CDR3: TGTGCCAGCAGCTTAAGACTAGCGGGAGGTCGGTACGAGCAGTACTTC. As protein: CASSLRLAGGRYEQYF. This chain links TRBV7-2 with TRBJ2-7; TRBD2 aligns across 13 bases. This CDR3 has 16 amino acids. V shed 2 bases and J 4 bases; nucleotides not matched to a gene: 5. Looked up from germline, CDR1 is SGHTA and CDR2 is FQGNSA.

The sample holds many counts of this clonotype. The gene calls are TRBV4-3 and TRBJ2-7; possible D gene TRBD1, 5 bases. V lost 0 bases to trimming and J lost 2 bases, with 8 bases between them. Germline CDR1 and CDR2: LGHNA and YSLEER. This CDR3 has 14 amino acids. CDR3 DNA sequence: TGCGCCAGCAGCCAAGAATGGGGCCCCTACGAGCAGTACTTC. Residues: CASSQEWGPYEQYF.

This clonotype was recorded at least ten times. The V call is TRBV15, the J call TRBJ2-7; perhaps D is TRBD1 or TRBD2 (5 bases each). CDR1 LNHNV and CDR2 YYDKDF come from the germline V gene (reference sequence). The V and J ends lost 2 bases and 3 bases respectively, with 14 bases between them. The CDR3 has 15 residues. The chain's CDR3 is CATSRPGTDVYEQYF. In DNA, the CDR3 is TGTGCCACCAGCAGACCCGGGACGGACGTCTACGAGCAGTACTTC.

The chain has TRBV5-1 and TRBJ2-7; 7 nucleotides agree with TRBD1. The V gene end was trimmed by 8 bases and the J gene end by 2 bases; junction bases not matched to a gene: 19. Germline V lookup: CDR1 SGHRS, CDR2 YFSETQ. The CDR3 is 17 amino acids. The CDR3 sequence: CASPGTENSRPPYEQYF. In DNA, the CDR3 is TGCGCCAGTCCCGGGACAGAAAATAGCCGGCCTCCCTACGAGCAGTACTTC.

This clonotype was observed many times. This chain links TRBV11-1 with TRBJ1-6; D not resolved. The CDR3 runs 12 residues. Per the germline V gene, CDR1 is SGHAT and CDR2 is FQDESV (reference sequence). V was shortened by 5 bases and J by 14 bases, with 13 bases between the two germline ends. CDR3 sequence reads: CASSPDRRALHF. Here the CDR3 DNA reads TGTGCCAGCAGCCCCGACCGGCGGGCCCTCCACTTT.

At least ten counts were recorded for this clonotype. The J gene is TRBJ2-1, the V gene TRBV11-2; D is uncertain. Germline V gives CDR1 SGHAT, CDR2 FQNNGV. V lost 6 bases and J lost 0, with 9 bases in between. CDR3 size: 14 residues. The CDR3 loop reads CASRGETSYNEQFF. The CDR3 coding sequence is TGTGCCAGCAGAGGAGAGACCTCCTACAATGAGCAGTTCTTC. The full variable domain, with the rest looked up from reference TRBV11-2 and TRBJ2-1, is EAGVAQSPRYKIIEKRQSVAFWCNPISGHATLYWYQQILGQGPKLLIQFQNNGVVDDSQLPKDRFSAERLKGVDSTLKIQPAKLEDSAVYLCASRGETSYNEQFFGPGTRLTVL.

This rearrangement joins TRBV28 to TRBJ1-5; no clear D. In germline, CDR1 is MDHEN, CDR2 SYDVKM. The CDR3 has 11 amino acids. Trimming took off 5 bases at V and 7 bases at J, with 6 bases between the two ends. The CDR3 DNA is TGTGCCAGCAGTGCCGACCAGCCCCAGCATTTT. As protein: CASSADQPQHF.

This clonotype has at least ten counts. J is TRBJ2-2 and V is TRBV10-3; unclear D gene. CDR1 ENHRY and CDR2 SYGVKD come from the germline V gene. The length of the CDR3 is 16 residues. The ends were cut back, 3 bases at V and 2 bases at J, with 13 bases in the middle. The CDR3 is CAISDFGSLNTGELFF. CDR3 nucleotides: TGTGCCATCAGTGATTTCGGTTCCCTAAACACCGGGGAGCTGTTTTTT.

This clonotype was detected ten times or more. The CDR3 reads CASSEVLLAAYTGELFF. The CDR3 region has the DNA TGTGCCAGCAGTGAAGTTCTGCTAGCGGCTTACACCGGGGAGCTGTTTTTT. This chain joins TRBV6-2 or TRBV6-3 and TRBJ2-2; 7 bases match TRBD2. The germline gives CDR1 MNHEY, CDR2 SVGEGT. The CDR3 has 17 amino acids. J lost 3 bases, V lost 5 bases, and 12 bases had no gene match.

The sample holds many counts of this clonotype. The CDR3 loop reads CASSHPQGAHGEQFF. The CDR3 DNA sequence: TGTGCCAGCAGCCACCCCCAGGGAGCGCACGGTGAGCAGTTCTTC. V is TRBV3-1 and J is TRBJ2-1; D possibly uses TRBD1 or TRBD2 (5 bases each). V gave up 3 bases and J gave up 9 bases, with 18 bases separating them. This CDR3 has 15 residues. Germline V gives CDR1 LGHDT, CDR2 YNNKEL (reference sequence).

There are a few counts of this clonotype. This rearrangement joins TRBV24-1 to TRBJ2-3; 9 nucleotides line up with TRBD1. This CDR3 region has 17 residues. The J segment lost 1 base and the V segment lost 3 bases, leaving 7 bases of the junction unmatched. Germline V CDR1 and CDR2: KGHDR, SFDVKD. CDR3 coding DNA: TGTGCCACCAGTGATCGGGACAGGGACAGGGGCACAGATACGCAGTATTTT. This encodes CATSDRDRDRGTDTQYF.

On this clonotype itself: A much larger clone is a single base away; this may be a read error. This chain connects TRBV12-3 or TRBV12-4 to TRBJ2-1, with 7 bases identical to TRBD1. The CDR3 runs to 14 residues. The CDR3, as DNA: TGTGCCAGCAGTCCACGGGACAGTTCCAATGGGCAGTTCTTC. Translating gives CASSPRDSSNGQFF.